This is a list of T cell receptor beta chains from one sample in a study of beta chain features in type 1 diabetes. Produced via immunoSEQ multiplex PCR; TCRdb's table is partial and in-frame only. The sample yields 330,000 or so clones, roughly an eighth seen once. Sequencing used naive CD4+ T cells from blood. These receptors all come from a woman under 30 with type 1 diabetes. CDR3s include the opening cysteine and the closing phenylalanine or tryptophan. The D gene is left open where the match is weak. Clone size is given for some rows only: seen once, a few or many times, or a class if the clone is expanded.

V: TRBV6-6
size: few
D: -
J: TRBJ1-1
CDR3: CASTGTEAFF
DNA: TGTGCCAGCACAGGGACTGAAGCTTTCTTT

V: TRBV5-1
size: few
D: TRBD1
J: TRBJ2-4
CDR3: CASHPGQGDIQYF
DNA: TGCGCCAGCCATCCGGGACAGGGGGACATTCAGTACTTC

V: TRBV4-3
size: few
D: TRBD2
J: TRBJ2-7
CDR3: CASSQVSGSLDEQYF
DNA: TGCGCCAGCAGCCAAGTAAGCGGGAGTTTAGACGAGCAGTACTTC

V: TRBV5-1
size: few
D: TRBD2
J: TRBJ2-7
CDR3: CASSFSSGGQTYEQYF
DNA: TGCGCCAGCAGCTTTTCAAGCGGGGGGCAGACCTACGAGCAGTACTTC

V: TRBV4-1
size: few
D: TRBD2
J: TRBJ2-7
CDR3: CASSRGTSGIYEQYF
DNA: TGCGCCAGCAGCCGGGGGACTAGCGGGATCTACGAGCAGTACTTC

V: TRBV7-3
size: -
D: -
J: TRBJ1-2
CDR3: CASSLIGAQGVTPAGYTF
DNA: TGTGCCAGCAGCTTAATAGGGGCGCAGGGCGTAACTCCCGCTGGCTACACCTTC

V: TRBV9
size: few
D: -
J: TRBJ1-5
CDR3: CASSDATGQPQHF
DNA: TGTGCCAGCAGCGACGCGACGGGTCAGCCCCAGCATTTT

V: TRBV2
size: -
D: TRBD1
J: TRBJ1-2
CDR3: CASSSGQAGSGYTF
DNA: TGTGCCAGCAGTTCCGGACAGGCCGGGAGTGGCTACACCTTC

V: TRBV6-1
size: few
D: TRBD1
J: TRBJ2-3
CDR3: CASSQGQGSSDTQYF
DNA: TGTGCCAGCAGTCAGGGACAGGGATCGAGTGATACGCAGTATTTT

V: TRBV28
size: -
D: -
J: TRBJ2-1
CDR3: CASSSPRVRPTNEQFF
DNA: TGTGCCAGCAGTAGCCCCCGGGTTAGGCCAACCAATGAGCAGTTCTTC

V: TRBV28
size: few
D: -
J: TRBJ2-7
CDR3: CASSPPNGQIYEQYF
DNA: TGTGCCAGCAGTCCCCCGAACGGACAGATCTACGAGCAGTACTTC

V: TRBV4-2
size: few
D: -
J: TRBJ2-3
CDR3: CASSQGPERGSTDTQYF
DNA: TGTGCCAGCAGCCAAGGGCCCGAACGGGGTAGCACAGATACGCAGTATTTT

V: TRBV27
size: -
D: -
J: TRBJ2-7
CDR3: CASSPWGGTGEQYF
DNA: TGTGCCAGCAGTCCTTGGGGCGGGACGGGTGAGCAGTACTTC

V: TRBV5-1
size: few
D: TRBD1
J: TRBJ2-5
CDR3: CASSRDRGQETQYF
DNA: TGCGCCAGCAGCCGGGACAGGGGACAAGAGACCCAGTACTTC

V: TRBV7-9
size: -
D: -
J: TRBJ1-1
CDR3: CASSFGMGTEAFF
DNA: TGTGCCAGCAGCTTCGGGATGGGTACTGAAGCTTTCTTT

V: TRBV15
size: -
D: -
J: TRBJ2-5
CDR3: CATSRDPLLGAQYF
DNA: TGTGCCACCAGCAGAGATCCGCTTCTCGGGGCCCAGTACTTC

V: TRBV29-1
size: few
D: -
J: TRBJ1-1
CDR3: CSVHGLYSGTEAFF
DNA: TGCAGCGTGCACGGCCTCTATTCAGGAACTGAAGCTTTCTTT

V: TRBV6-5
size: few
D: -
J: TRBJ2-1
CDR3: CATRRGSYNEQFF
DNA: TGTGCCACCCGCCGGGGCTCCTACAATGAGCAGTTCTTC

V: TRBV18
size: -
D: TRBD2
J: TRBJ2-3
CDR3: CASSQAGRTDTQYF
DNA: TGTGCCAGCTCACAAGCGGGACGCACAGATACGCAGTATTTT

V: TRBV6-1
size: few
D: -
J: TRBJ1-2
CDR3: CASSALTANYGYTF
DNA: TGTGCCAGCAGTGCTCTGACAGCCAACTATGGCTACACCTTC

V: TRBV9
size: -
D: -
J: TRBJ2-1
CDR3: CASSVATGLGVYNEQFF
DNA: TGTGCCAGCAGCGTAGCAACAGGGTTGGGGGTTTACAATGAGCAGTTCTTC

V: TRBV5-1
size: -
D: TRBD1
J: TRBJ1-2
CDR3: CASSFQGDYGYTF
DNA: TGCGCCAGCAGCTTTCAGGGGGACTATGGCTACACCTTC

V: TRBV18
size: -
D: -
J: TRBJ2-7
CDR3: CASSPAAGFYEQYF
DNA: TGTGCCAGCTCACCAGCAGCAGGGTTCTACGAGCAGTACTTC

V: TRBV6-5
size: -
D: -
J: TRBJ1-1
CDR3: CASRTAWNTEAFF
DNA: TGTGCCAGCAGGACAGCTTGGAACACTGAAGCTTTCTTT

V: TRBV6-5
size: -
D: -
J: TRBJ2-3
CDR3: CASSYRATGQLAQYF
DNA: TGTGCCAGCAGTTACCGAGCGACCGGACAGTTGGCGCAGTATTTT

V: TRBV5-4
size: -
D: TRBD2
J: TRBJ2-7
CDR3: CASSHAGLAGRPYEQYF
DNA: TGTGCCAGCAGCCACGCCGGACTAGCGGGGAGACCCTACGAGCAGTACTTC